Listed below are T cell receptor beta chains from one sample, sequenced in a study of blood T cells in healthy people across ages. TCRdb reprocessed the 5' RACE reads via MiXCR and lists one record per CDR3 protein. This table holds about 840,000 distinct CDR3 sequences, 25% to 35% found once. These data are also associated with another study on T cells of mothers and their children.

Sample: blood. All receptors come from a woman aged 35 to 49 in good health. Each CDR3 is given with its conserved first and last residue. The D gene is left open where the match is weak. Not every row has a clone size; where given, it reads once, few, many or a size class.

d_gene: NA
j_gene: TRBJ1-5
abundance: NA
v_gene: TRBV5-5
CDR3nt: TGTGCCAATTGGCTGAAGGGGGGGGCGAGTCAGCCCCAGCATTTT
CDR3aa: CANWLKGGASQPQHF

d_gene: TRBD1
j_gene: TRBJ2-5
abundance: NA
v_gene: TRBV15
CDR3nt: TGTGCCACCAGCAAAGAGACAGGGCGGAGGGAGACCCAGTACTTC
CDR3aa: CATSKETGRRETQYF

d_gene: NA
j_gene: TRBJ2-7
abundance: few
v_gene: TRBV11-2
CDR3nt: TGTGTCAGCAGGAGGGGGGAGGCCCAGTACTTC
CDR3aa: CVSRRGEAQYF

d_gene: NA
j_gene: TRBJ1-2
abundance: NA
v_gene: TRBV7-9
CDR3nt: TGTGCCAGCAGCTTCAGTGGCGAGGATGGCTACACCTTC
CDR3aa: CASSFSGEDGYTF

d_gene: TRBD2
j_gene: TRBJ2-3
abundance: NA
v_gene: TRBV6-6
CDR3nt: TGTGCCAGCAGTTACCTTGCGGGGGGAACAGATACGCAGTATTTT
CDR3aa: CASSYLAGGTDTQYF

d_gene: NA
j_gene: TRBJ2-1
abundance: NA
v_gene: TRBV3-1
CDR3nt: TGTGCCAGCAGCCGGGGCGGGGTTAGCTCCTACAATGAGCAGTTCTTC
CDR3aa: CASSRGGVSSYNEQFF

d_gene: NA
j_gene: TRBJ2-7
abundance: few
v_gene: TRBV7-9
CDR3nt: TGTGCCAGCAGCTTAGTGAAGGAATTGGACTACGAGCAGTACTTC
CDR3aa: CASSLVKELDYEQYF

d_gene: TRBD1
j_gene: TRBJ1-2
abundance: NA
v_gene: TRBV24-1
CDR3nt: TGTGCCACCAGTGAAACAGGGGATAATGGCTACACCTTC
CDR3aa: CATSETGDNGYTF

d_gene: NA
j_gene: TRBJ2-7
abundance: NA
v_gene: TRBV27
CDR3nt: TGTGCCAGCAGTTTCTACAGGGATTCCGTGGAGCAGTACTTC
CDR3aa: CASSFYRDSVEQYF

d_gene: NA
j_gene: TRBJ2-7
abundance: few
v_gene: TRBV29-1
CDR3nt: TGCAGCGTTGCGAGCACGGACGAGCAGTACTTC
CDR3aa: CSVASTDEQYF

d_gene: NA
j_gene: TRBJ2-2
abundance: few
v_gene: TRBV29-1
CDR3nt: TGCAGCGTTTCCCCGGGGGGCTTCCGGAGCGGGGAGCTGTTTTTT
CDR3aa: CSVSPGGFRSGELFF

d_gene: NA
j_gene: TRBJ2-7
abundance: NA
v_gene: TRBV28
CDR3nt: TGTGCCAGCAGAGCACAGGACTCCTACGAGCAGTACTTC
CDR3aa: CASRAQDSYEQYF

d_gene: TRBD1
j_gene: TRBJ2-6
abundance: NA
v_gene: TRBV11-1
CDR3nt: TGTGCCAGCAGCATCGAGGAGGGACAGGGGGCGTGCGGGGCCAACGTCCTGACTTTC
CDR3aa: CASSIEEGQGACGANVLTF

d_gene: NA
j_gene: TRBJ2-5
abundance: few
v_gene: TRBV12-3/TRBV12-4
CDR3nt: TGTGCCAGCAGTTCGGGACCCGAACAAGAGACCCAGTACTTC
CDR3aa: CASSSGPEQETQYF

d_gene: TRBD2
j_gene: TRBJ2-3
abundance: few
v_gene: TRBV2
CDR3nt: TGTGCCAGCAGGGCCCTGGGGTATAGCGGGGGGACCACAGATACGCAGTATTTT
CDR3aa: CASRALGYSGGTTDTQYF

d_gene: NA
j_gene: TRBJ1-4
abundance: many
v_gene: TRBV9
CDR3nt: TGTGCCAGCAGCGTAGGGGCAACTAATGAAAAACTGTTTTTT
CDR3aa: CASSVGATNEKLFF

d_gene: TRBD1
j_gene: TRBJ1-6
abundance: NA
v_gene: TRBV27
CDR3nt: TGTGCCAGCAGTTCCCGACAGGGTTTCTATAATTCACCCCTCCACTTT
CDR3aa: CASSSRQGFYNSPLHF

d_gene: TRBD1
j_gene: TRBJ1-4
abundance: NA
v_gene: TRBV20-1
CDR3nt: TGCAGTGCCCGTTACTCGACAGGGTTTAATGAAAAACTGTTTTTT
CDR3aa: CSARYSTGFNEKLFF

d_gene: NA
j_gene: TRBJ2-3
abundance: many
v_gene: TRBV7-3
CDR3nt: TGTGCCAGCAGCCCCGCCGCACTAGCCTTTAGCACAGATACGCAGTATTTT
CDR3aa: CASSPAALAFSTDTQYF

d_gene: NA
j_gene: TRBJ2-1
abundance: many
v_gene: TRBV5-1
CDR3nt: TGCGCCAGCAGCTTGATGGAGATCTCCTACAATGAGCAGTTCTTC
CDR3aa: CASSLMEISYNEQFF

d_gene: NA
j_gene: TRBJ2-7
abundance: few
v_gene: TRBV10-3
CDR3nt: TGTGCCGTCAGTCAAGAGAAGGGGGACCAGTACTTC
CDR3aa: CAVSQEKGDQYF

d_gene: NA
j_gene: TRBJ1-2
abundance: NA
v_gene: TRBV5-6
CDR3nt: TGTGCCAGCAGCTCAGCGGGAGGGGTCTATGGCTACACCTTC
CDR3aa: CASSSAGGVYGYTF

d_gene: NA
j_gene: TRBJ1-1
abundance: NA
v_gene: TRBV28
CDR3nt: TGTGCCAGCAGCCCGAACGGACGGTTTAACACTGAAGCTTTCTTT
CDR3aa: CASSPNGRFNTEAFF

d_gene: NA
j_gene: TRBJ1-1
abundance: NA
v_gene: TRBV12-3/TRBV12-4
CDR3nt: TGTGCCAGCAGGATCACACAGCAAAAGGAAGCTTTCTTT
CDR3aa: CASRITQQKEAFF

d_gene: TRBD2
j_gene: TRBJ2-1
abundance: NA
v_gene: TRBV7-2
CDR3nt: TGTGCCAGCAGCGAACACCCTAGCGGGGGGTACAATGAGCAGTTCTTC
CDR3aa: CASSEHPSGGYNEQFF

d_gene: NA
j_gene: TRBJ2-1
abundance: NA
v_gene: TRBV12-5
CDR3nt: TGTGCTAGTGGTTTGGTATTGGGCCGGTCCTACAATGAGCAGTTCTTC
CDR3aa: CASGLVLGRSYNEQFF

d_gene: NA
j_gene: TRBJ2-7
abundance: many
v_gene: TRBV2
CDR3nt: TGTGCTACTCTTTCAGGGCTCCCCCCCTACGAGCAGTACTTC
CDR3aa: CATLSGLPPYEQYF

d_gene: NA
j_gene: TRBJ1-6
abundance: NA
v_gene: TRBV4-3
CDR3nt: TGCGCCAGCAGCCTTAAAAGGAATTCTGATTCACCCCTCCACTTT
CDR3aa: CASSLKRNSDSPLHF

d_gene: NA
j_gene: TRBJ2-1
abundance: many
v_gene: TRBV29-1
CDR3nt: TGCAGCGTTGCAGGAGGGCCCAATGAGCAGTTCTTC
CDR3aa: CSVAGGPNEQFF

d_gene: TRBD2
j_gene: TRBJ2-1
abundance: few
v_gene: TRBV4-3
CDR3nt: TGCGCCAGCAGCCAAGAGGTAGCGGGAAGCTCCTACAATGAGCAGTTCTTC
CDR3aa: CASSQEVAGSSYNEQFF

d_gene: NA
j_gene: TRBJ2-7
abundance: few
v_gene: TRBV20-1
CDR3nt: TGCAGTGGTAAGGACAGCTCCTACGAGCAGTACTTC
CDR3aa: CSGKDSSYEQYF

d_gene: NA
j_gene: TRBJ1-2
abundance: few
v_gene: TRBV6-1
CDR3nt: TGTGCCAGCAGTCCCAACACGGACTATGGCTACACCTTC
CDR3aa: CASSPNTDYGYTF

d_gene: NA
j_gene: TRBJ2-7
abundance: many
v_gene: TRBV18
CDR3nt: TGTGCCAGCTCACCGGGACGGACTTCCTACGAGCAGTACTTC
CDR3aa: CASSPGRTSYEQYF

d_gene: TRBD1
j_gene: TRBJ2-3
abundance: NA
v_gene: TRBV28
CDR3nt: TGTGCCAGCAGGTCTGGACAGGGCACAGATACGCAGTATTTT
CDR3aa: CASRSGQGTDTQYF

d_gene: TRBD2
j_gene: TRBJ2-3
abundance: many
v_gene: TRBV20-1
CDR3nt: TGCAGTGCTAGAGATCAGGGAGGGAGCACAGATACGCAGTATTTT
CDR3aa: CSARDQGGSTDTQYF

d_gene: TRBD2
j_gene: TRBJ2-1
abundance: many
v_gene: TRBV27
CDR3nt: TGTGCCAGCAGTTTGTGGGAGGGCCGCGAGCAGTTCTTC
CDR3aa: CASSLWEGREQFF

d_gene: TRBD1
j_gene: TRBJ2-7
abundance: NA
v_gene: TRBV28
CDR3nt: TGTGCCAGCAGTTCTCGACAGGGGTTCCACGAGCAGTACTTC
CDR3aa: CASSSRQGFHEQYF

d_gene: NA
j_gene: TRBJ1-5
abundance: few
v_gene: TRBV21-1
CDR3nt: TGTGCCAGCAGCAACCGACAGATCAATCAGCCCCAGCATTTT
CDR3aa: CASSNRQINQPQHF

d_gene: NA
j_gene: TRBJ1-5
abundance: few
v_gene: TRBV2
CDR3nt: TGTGCCAGCAAGCAGGAGACTAATCAGCCCCAGCATTTT
CDR3aa: CASKQETNQPQHF